This T cell receptor (beta chain) was captured by sequencing in a study of OX40 agonist ivuxolimab in advanced cancers. As for the study in general: People in dose escalation had one of these cancers: hepatocellular carcinoma, melanoma, renal cell or head and neck cancer.

Profiled with immunoSEQ multiplex PCR; TCRdb holds only in-frame clones, not every one. Among 70,000 or so clones, about four fifths were seen once, and the ten largest hold approximately 1%. Remarks on this clone: Antigen specificity is unknown.

Study outcomes and limitations: CD8+ T cells averaged more expanded clones than CD4+.

Sampling times: baseline, cycle 4 day 1, cycle 7 day 1. From germline, CDR1 is LNHDA and CDR2 SQIVND (reference sequence). V lost 3 bases, J lost 10 bases, and 19 bases lay in between. This CDR3 is built from 16 residues. This clonotype originated in an adult with an advanced solid tumor such as melanoma, head and neck, liver or kidney cancer. This specimen consisted of CD4+ or CD8+ T cells sorted from blood, obtained in a trial of the OX40 agonist ivuxolimab. The chain uses TRBV19 and TRBJ1-6, with a possible D match to TRBD1 (6 bases). The CDR3 DNA reads TGTGCCAGTAGTATGGGGACTGGGGGCCAAGAGTCACCCCTCCACTTT. This sequence encodes CASSMGTGGQESPLHF.